A single sample is the source of the 27 T cell receptor beta chains below, sequenced in a study of T cell repertoires in cytomegalovirus infection. These receptors have no known antigen. Via MiXCR, TCRdb re-called the reads, giving one row per CDR3 protein. The sample consists of more than 90,000 distinct CDR3 sequences, 10% of them appearing once. Material: PBMCs, sequenced either directly or after in vitro stimulation (not recorded which). The receptors here all came from a human donor in good health (CMV status not recorded). Some clones in this sample may be carry-over from other donors' samples.

In this sample, this clonotype turned up many times. This chain connects TRBV10-3 to TRBJ1-1; 7 bases are shared with TRBD1. After removal of 3 bases from V and 5 bases from J, the junction contained 3 bases not matched to a gene. The CDR3 extends over 13 amino acids. The germline CDR1 and CDR2 sequences are ENHRY and SYGVKD. The DNA for the CDR3 is TGTGCCATCAGTGATAACAGGGGAACTGAAGCTTTCTTT. Its translation: CAISDNRGTEAFF.

The sample holds many counts of this clonotype. This sequence joins TRBV9 and TRBJ1-1, with 9 bases that match TRBD1. V trimming: 2 bases; J trimming: 1 base; junction bases outside the gene matches: 3. Germline V CDR1 and CDR2: SGDLS, YYNGEE. CDR3 length equals 15 residues. The CDR3 coding sequence is TGTGCCAGCAGCGTTTCACAGGGGGCGAACACTGAAGCTTTCTTT. Its translation is CASSVSQGANTEAFF.

This clonotype has at least ten counts. The chain uses TRBV6-5 and TRBJ1-1; 10 nucleotides agree with TRBD1. CDR1 and CDR2 (germline): MNHEY, SVGAGI. The CDR3 is made up of 15 amino acids. The V gene end was trimmed by 5 bases and the J gene end by 4 bases; junction bases not matched to a gene: 7. The CDR3 bases are TGTGCCAGCAGTGCCCCGGGACAGGGGAGCACTGAAGCTTTCTTT. It yields the protein CASSAPGQGSTEAFF.

This clonotype was recorded at least ten times. The chain recombines TRBV6-1 with TRBJ2-4; TRBD1 aligns across 7 bases. The ends lost 6 bases at V and 0 bases at J; junction bases unmatched: 5. CDR3 length equals 15 residues. CDR1 is MNHNS, CDR2 SASEGT, per germline. The CDR3: CASSGTAEAKNIQYF. Written as DNA, the CDR3 is TGTGCCAGCAGCGGGACAGCTGAAGCCAAAAACATTCAGTACTTC.

The chain couples TRBV11-3 to TRBJ1-1; tentative D call: TRBD1 (5 bases). CDR3 length equals 15 residues. From germline, CDR1 is SGHNT and CDR2 YENEEA. Trimming left V 4 bases short and J 4 bases short, with 16 bases between. The CDR3 is CASSSIPSGGTEAFF. The DNA for the CDR3 is TGTGCCAGCAGCTCCATCCCCTCTGGGGGCACTGAAGCTTTCTTT.

The chain carries TRBV6-1 and TRBJ2-1; 13 bases line up with TRBD2. Germline lookup yields CDR1 MNHNS and CDR2 SASEGT. V lost 6 bases to trimming and J lost 3 bases; unmatched junction nucleotides: 5. The CDR3 is 16 residues long. CDR3 amino acids: CASSRTSGSVYNEQFF. The CDR3 coding sequence is TGTGCCAGCAGCCGGACTAGCGGGAGCGTCTACAATGAGCAGTTCTTC.

This chain connects TRBV7-2 to TRBJ1-6, with TRBD1 identical over 9 bases. CDR3 length: 15 amino acids. Per the germline V gene, CDR1 is SGHTA and CDR2 is FQGNSA. V shed 2 bases, J shed 9 bases, and the junction held 5 bases outside the gene matches. The CDR3 DNA sequence: TGTGCCAGCAGCTTACGGGACAGGGTGGGTTCACCCCTCCACTTT. Protein: CASSLRDRVGSPLHF.

This clonotype showed up many times. J is TRBJ1-1 and V is TRBV28; D is undetermined. From germline, CDR1 is MDHEN and CDR2 SYDVKM. V lost 3 bases, J lost 1 base, and 3 bases lay in between. The CDR3 loop spans 12 amino acids. CDR3 protein: CASSLGNTEAFF. The CDR3 bases are TGTGCCAGCAGTTTGGGGAACACTGAAGCTTTCTTT.

This clonotype turned up a few times. This chain uses TRBV19 with TRBJ2-1; 9 nucleotides match TRBD2. J lost 6 bases, V lost 3 bases, and 9 bases had no gene match. The CDR3 is 16 residues long. CDR1 LNHDA and CDR2 SQIVND come from the germline V gene (reference sequence). The CDR3 spells CASSIAAAGLANEQFF. As DNA, the CDR3 is TGTGCCAGTAGTATTGCGGCCGCGGGACTAGCCAATGAGCAGTTCTTC.

This clonotype was observed at least ten times. The chain employs TRBV29-1 and TRBJ2-7; a possible D gene is TRBD2 (6 bases). CDR3 size: 14 residues. Looked up from germline, CDR1 is SQVTM and CDR2 is ANQGSEA. V was shortened by 7 bases and J by 0 bases, with 16 bases between the two germline ends. CDR3 residues: CSAQGGPISYEQYF. The DNA for the CDR3 is TGCAGCGCCCAGGGAGGCCCTATCTCCTACGAGCAGTACTTC.

This rearrangement joins TRBV7-9 to TRBJ2-5; 7 nucleotides line up with TRBD1. With 11 bases clipped from V and 4 bases from J, the junction kept 13 bases outside the gene matches. CDR1 and CDR2 (germline): SEHNR, FQNEAQ (reference sequence). The CDR3 is made up of 14 amino acids. The CDR3 region is CAGMVGGLRETQYF. DNA for the CDR3: TGTGCCGGAATGGTAGGGGGCCTTCGAGAGACCCAGTACTTC.

Note on this clonotype: A much larger clone differs by one base, so this may be a read error. The J gene is TRBJ2-5, the V gene TRBV28, with 10 nucleotides matching TRBD2. Germline assignment: CDR1 MDHEN and CDR2 SYDVKM. V lost 2 bases and J lost 5; bases outside the gene matches: 8. The CDR3 sequence is 16 residues long. CDR3 loop: CASSLTASGSRETQYF. Here the CDR3 DNA reads TGTGCCAGCAGTTTAACGGCTAGCGGGAGTAGGGAGACCCAGTACTTC.

This clonotype has ten or more counts. The chain joins TRBV28 to TRBJ1-2; the match to TRBD1 covers 9 bases. CDR3 length: 14 residues. Trimming took 10 bases from V and 6 from J; bases not matched to a gene: 12. Per germline, CDR1 MDHEN and CDR2 SYDVKM. As DNA, the CDR3 is TGTGCCACCGAGGCGCCGGGACAGGGCCATGGCTACACCTTC. As protein: CATEAPGQGHGYTF.

This clonotype was recorded many times. This sequence joins TRBV7-8 and TRBJ2-2; tentative D call: TRBD1 (5 bases). Trimming removed 3 bases from V and 7 bases from J, with 12 bases in between. Germline assignment: CDR1 SGHVS and CDR2 FQNEAQ. The CDR3 is made up of 14 amino acids. CDR3 DNA sequence: TGTGCCAGCAGCTTTCTGCAGGGTGGCGGGGAGCTGTTTTTT. Translating it yields CASSFLQGGGELFF.

This clonotype was seen at least ten times. The chain joins TRBV6-2 or TRBV6-3 to TRBJ2-5; D ambiguous. The V and J ends lost 2 bases and 3 bases respectively, with 4 bases between them. The CDR3 has 12 amino acids. Germline V gives CDR1 MNHEY, CDR2 SVGEGT. The chain's CDR3 is CASSYGEETQYF. Written as DNA, the CDR3 is TGTGCCAGCAGTTACGGAGAAGAGACCCAGTACTTC.

The sample holds many counts of this clonotype. CDR3 protein: CASSPGLVGHYEQYF. The CDR3 nucleotides read TGTGCCAGCAGCCCTGGACTAGTGGGACACTACGAGCAGTACTTC. This chain links TRBV12-3 or TRBV12-4 with TRBJ2-7, with D maybe TRBD2 (7 bases). Trimming removed 6 bases from V and 3 bases from J, with 18 bases in between. This CDR3 has 15 amino acids.

This clonotype was counted only a few times. V and J are TRBV7-3 and TRBJ2-5; 9 bases line up with TRBD1. The CDR3 length is 15 residues. The germline gives CDR1 SGHTA, CDR2 FQGTGA. V shed 5 bases and J 1 base; nucleotides not matched to a gene: 5. CDR3 region: CASSEGTGFQETQYF. CDR3 sequence (DNA): TGTGCCAGCAGCGAAGGGACAGGGTTCCAAGAGACCCAGTACTTC.

Ten or more counts support this clonotype. The CDR3 bases are TGTGCCAGCAGCTCTACGGGAGGGCCCTCCTACGAGCAGTACGTC. This translates into CASSSTGGPSYEQYV. The rearrangement uses TRBV7-9 and TRBJ2-7; 8 positions agree with TRBD2. The CDR3 consists of 15 residues. Germline V gene lookup returns CDR1 SEHNR and CDR2 FQNEAQ (reference sequence). V was pared by 4 bases and J by 0 bases, with 5 bases of the junction left unmatched.

This clonotype was seen more than once but under ten times. The CDR3, as DNA: TGTGCCAGCAGTTTTCTACAGGGTGGGACTGAAGCTTTCTTT. This sequence encodes CASSFLQGGTEAFF. V is TRBV28 and J is TRBJ1-1; possible D gene TRBD1, 6 bases. Germline V gene data show CDR1 as MDHEN and CDR2 as SYDVKM. The CDR3 has 14 amino acids. V lost 3 bases and J lost 5, with 13 bases in between.

This clonotype appeared many times. V gene TRBV20-1 combines with J gene TRBJ2-1, with D possibly being TRBD2 (6 bases). The CDR3 contains 16 residues. The germline V gene encodes CDR1 DFQATT and CDR2 SNEGSKA (reference sequence). The germline V and J ends were trimmed by 3 bases and 3 bases, with 18 bases remaining between them. Written as DNA, the CDR3 is TGCAGTGCTAGCCGCCCCCGGGACTTCCTCTACAATGAGCAGTTCTTC. Residues: CSASRPRDFLYNEQFF.

The rearrangement joins TRBV2 to TRBJ1-1; no clear D. Germline V lookup: CDR1 SNHLY, CDR2 FYNNEI. With 4 bases removed from V and 3 bases from J, the gap between germline ends came to 3 bases. CDR3 length equals 11 residues. The CDR3 sequence: CASSGHTEAFF. CDR3 in DNA: TGTGCCAGCAGTGGTCACACTGAAGCTTTCTTT.

The sample holds many counts of this clonotype. The chain has TRBV7-2 and TRBJ2-1; D gene ambiguous. CDR3 length: 14 residues. V was shortened by 5 bases and J by 7 bases, with 15 bases between the two germline ends. Germline values: CDR1 SGHTA, CDR2 FQGNSA. The CDR3 DNA follows: TGTGCCAGCAGCCCCCTCGCTAGTGTGAATGAGCAGTTCTTC. Its translation is CASSPLASVNEQFF.

This clonotype was detected many times. Here the CDR3 DNA reads TGTGCCAGCAGCCAGGGGAGATTGCGCGGAAGCTCCTACGAGCAGTACTTC. Translation gives CASSQGRLRGSSYEQYF. The chain combines TRBV7-8 with TRBJ2-7, with D tentatively TRBD1 (6 bases). Germline-derived CDR1 and CDR2 are SGHVS and FQNEAQ. The CDR3 sequence is 17 residues long. Trimming removed 5 bases from V and 0 bases from J, with 20 bases in between.

At least ten counts were recorded for this clonotype. The rearrangement links TRBV7-2 to TRBJ2-1, with a tentative D call TRBD2 (8 bases). The germline V gene has CDR1 SGHTA and CDR2 FQGNSA. V was shortened by 5 bases and J by 2 bases, with 25 bases between the two germline ends. CDR3 length equals 19 residues. The CDR3 bases are TGTGCCAGCAGCCGGGGGACAGCGGGAGAGGGTAGGCCCTACAATGAGCAGTTCTTC. Protein sequence: CASSRGTAGEGRPYNEQFF.

This clonotype was seen repeatedly, ten times or more. This sequence joins TRBV2 and TRBJ2-6; the D gene is possibly TRBD2 (6 bases). The germline CDR1 and CDR2 sequences are SNHLY and FYNNEI. CDR3 length: 14 amino acids. The V end was cut by 5 bases, the J end by 4 bases, with 9 bases between. The CDR3 sequence is CASSREAGANVLTF. For the CDR3, the DNA is TGTGCCAGCAGTAGGGAGGCCGGGGCCAACGTCCTGACTTTC.

There are a few counts of this clonotype. The V gene is TRBV12-3 or TRBV12-4, the J gene TRBJ2-1; 7 bases agree with TRBD2. The CDR3 spans 15 residues. Trimming took 5 bases from V and 6 from J; bases not matched to a gene: 10. The CDR3 sequence is CASSRSAGVSNEQFF. DNA for the CDR3: TGTGCCAGCAGTCGTAGCGCGGGAGTATCCAATGAGCAGTTCTTC.

The genes are TRBV6-4 and TRBJ2-5; 7 bases map to TRBD2. The V and J ends lost 5 bases and 5 bases, in that order; junction bases with no gene match: 11. The CDR3 sequence is 15 residues long. Germline CDR1 is MRHNA and CDR2 is SNTAGT. CDR3 sequence reads: CASSIWLAGEETQYF. CDR3 DNA: TGTGCCAGCAGTATTTGGTTGGCGGGAGAGGAGACCCAGTACTTC.